A selection of T cell receptor beta chains follows, all from one sample in a study of CD8 T cells in ankylosing spondylitis. TCRdb called the 5' RACE reads again in MiXCR, with one record for every CDR3 protein. The sample yields 750,000 to 850,000 distinct CDR3 sequences, 12% seen once. Sequencing used blood, either unsorted or a sorted T cell fraction (not recorded which). These receptors were collected from a male donor with ankylosing spondylitis. Both conserved end residues are part of each CDR3.

CDR3aa | v_gene
CSAPQGGGLDTQYF | TRBV20-1
CASSYGLAPYSNQPQHF | TRBV6-2/TRBV6-3
CASSYRVGRNEQFF | TRBV6-2/TRBV6-3
CSAPPGGTDTQYF | TRBV20-1
CASGTDGTPEKTQYF | TRBV5-6
CASNRRRNTEAFF | TRBV6-1
CASSPRGTGGSYNSPLHF | TRBV12-3/TRBV12-4
CASGKRIRSGEQFF | TRBV6-1
CASRTGYPTEAFF | TRBV19
CSARDGGGGSDNQPQHF | TRBV20-1
CSVDAGGARETQYF | TRBV29-1
CATSGAASGEQFF | TRBV24-1
CASSFRARDEKLFF | TRBV12-3/TRBV12-4
CASSLISLTSGGYTF | TRBV5-1
CASSQDWGSGYTF | TRBV3-1
CASSNRGWESPLHF | TRBV6-5
CASSQGERTSTDTQYF | TRBV4-2
CASSLDRSRFYEQYF | TRBV27
CASSSGYSLTGELFF | TRBV12-3/TRBV12-4
CASSFDRGRETQYF | TRBV5-6
CASSVAGADTQYF | TRBV9
CASSQDLNGRALETQYF | TRBV14